This paragraph reports one T cell receptor (beta chain). Its matching antigen is unknown. The record originates from a study of regulatory T cells in long-lasting Graves disease. Study-level findings and limits: New patients shared fewer public clonotypes (approximately 1,000) than persistent patients did (roughly 2,600). Persistent Graves' patients showed less TCR diversity than newly diagnosed patients showed.

Described time point: newly diagnosed GD, antithyroid drugs for less than 3 months. There was RNA extracted from PBMCs, and the TCR library was made from it. Germline assignment: CDR1 SGHDN and CDR2 FVKESK. This CDR3 is built from 16 residues. V was pared by 2 bases and J by 5 bases, with 8 bases of the junction left unmatched. Sequencing libraries for TCR beta were prepared with iRepertoire HTBI primers and Arm-PCR of CDR3 regions. TCRdb reprocessed the multiplex PCR reads via MiXCR and lists one record per CDR3 protein. The sample contains a few hundred thousand distinct CDR3 sequences, 14% of which appear only once. This same sample was also part of a study on T cells in Graves' hyperthyroidism and ophthalmopathy. That report adds: During a first-round RT-PCR of the TCR CDR3, the HTBI primer set was used. Separation of ophthalmopathy from stable hyperthyroidism was achieved by a 13 V-J model.

Source: peripheral blood mononuclear cells (PBMCs), taken at new diagnosis, from a patient treated with antithyroid drugs. The chain joins TRBV14 to TRBJ2-5; 10 bases match TRBD1. This receptor was obtained from a woman aged 50 to 60 with Graves disease. CDR3 DNA: TGTGCCAGCAGCCAACTCTTGACAGGGGGCTTGGAGACCCAGTACTTC. Its protein product is CASSQLLTGGLETQYF.